The 28 T cell receptor beta chains below come from one sample, sequenced in a study of tumour-infiltrating T cells in Burkitt lymphoma. Using immunoSEQ multiplex PCR, the repertoire was profiled, and TCRdb retains in-frame clones only, with some absent. Among 14,000 or so clones listed, about 30% were seen once. The specimen was tumor tissue. The receptors here all came from a human donor with diffuse large B-cell lymphoma.

This chain uses TRBV18 with TRBJ1-3; D possibly corresponds to TRBD1 (5 bases). CDR1 is KGHSH and CDR2 is LQKENI in the germline V gene. The CDR3 has 15 amino acids. V lost 6 bases, J lost 2 bases, and 14 bases lay in between. CDR3 DNA: TGTGCCAGCTCGCTCGACCAGGGCCCTGGAAACACCATATATTTT. It codes for CASSLDQGPGNTIYF.

This clone was counted only a few times. The CDR3 reads CASSLAPTSVSRSYEQYF. As DNA, the CDR3 is TGCGCCAGCAGCTTGGCCCCGACTAGCGTGTCGAGATCCTACGAGCAGTACTTC. The chain is built from TRBV5-1 and TRBJ2-7, with 8 nucleotides matching TRBD2. The length of the CDR3 is 18 residues. With 0 bases clipped from V and 1 base from J, the junction kept 12 bases outside the gene matches. Germline lookup yields CDR1 SGHRS and CDR2 YFSETQ.

The rearrangement uses TRBV30 and TRBJ2-5; the match to TRBD2 covers 7 bases. From germline, CDR1 is GTSNPN and CDR2 SVGIG (reference sequence). Trimming removed 8 bases from V and 4 bases from J; junction bases left unmatched: 13. This CDR3 is 14 amino acids long. CDR3 bases: TGTGCCAGTGATTGGACTAGTGGGGGAGAGACCCAGTACTTC. Its translation is CASDWTSGGETQYF.

This clone turned up a few times. The chain uses TRBV28 and TRBJ1-4, with D unresolved. Germline CDR1 is MDHEN and CDR2 is SYDVKM. The V end was cut by 6 bases, the J end by 5 bases, with 10 bases between. This CDR3 contains 13 residues. The DNA of the CDR3 is TGTGCCAGCAGGAGAGAAAACAATGAAAAACTGTTTTTT. This encodes CASRRENNEKLFF.

This clone was counted between two and nine times. This chain uses TRBV30 with TRBJ2-1, with D maybe TRBD1 (6 bases). The V end lost 1 base, the J end lost 4 bases, and 11 bases lay between the germline ends. This CDR3 spans 14 amino acids. Germline lookup yields CDR1 GTSNPN and CDR2 SVGIG (reference sequence). The CDR3 DNA sequence: TGTGCCTGGAGTGGGGGCAGGGGATACAATGAGCAGTTCTTC. Its protein product is CAWSGGRGYNEQFF.

This clone has only a few counts. The V and J genes are TRBV7-9 and TRBJ2-7; a weak D match, TRBD1 (6 bases). Germline V gene data show CDR1 as SEHNR and CDR2 as FQNEAQ (reference sequence). Trimming took 5 bases from V and 6 from J, leaving 11 bases between them. CDR3 length equals 12 residues. The CDR3 spells CASSLTGTEQYF. The CDR3 DNA follows: TGTGCCAGCAGCCTTACAGGGACCGAGCAGTACTTC.

The rearrangement joins TRBV30 to TRBJ1-4, with 10 positions matching TRBD1. Germline trimming cut 1 base from V and 8 bases from J; bases unmatched to any gene: 7. This CDR3 is 15 amino acids long. In germline, CDR1 is GTSNPN, CDR2 SVGIG (reference sequence). The CDR3 region is CAWSAPTGGREKLFF. CDR3 DNA sequence: TGTGCCTGGAGTGCCCCGACAGGGGGCAGGGAAAAACTGTTTTTT.

In this sample, this clone turned up a few times. The chain combines TRBV5-1 with TRBJ2-1; 7 bases fit TRBD1. Germline assignment: CDR1 SGHRS and CDR2 YFSETQ. There are 13 residues in the CDR3. V was pared by 0 bases and J by 10 bases, with 4 bases of the junction left unmatched. CDR3 DNA sequence: TGCGCCAGCAGCTTGGGAACAGGGGTCGAGCAGTTCTTC. It is translated as CASSLGTGVEQFF. The full variable domain, its missing parts supplied by reference TRBV5-1 and TRBJ2-1, is KAGVTQTPRYLIKTRGQQVTLSCSPISGHRSVSWYQQTPGQGLQFLFEYFSETQRNKGNFPGRFSGRQFSNSRSEMNVSTLELGDSALYLCASSLGTGVEQFFGPGTRLTVL.

The CDR3 reads CASSNTDSYNSPLHF. CDR3 in DNA: TGTGCCAGCAGCAATACGGACTCCTATAATTCACCCCTCCACTTT. The V call is TRBV2, the J call TRBJ1-6; D remains unclear. The CDR3 extends over 15 amino acids. The V gene lost 6 bases and the J gene lost 0 bases, with 9 bases spanning the gap. The germline CDR1 and CDR2 sequences are SNHLY and FYNNEI.

This clone was picked up a small number of times. The genes are TRBV7-6 and TRBJ2-5, with no clear D. V dropped 0 bases and J dropped 4 bases, with 6 bases sitting between them. CDR1 and CDR2 from the germline V gene are SGHVS and FNYEAQ. The CDR3 has 13 residues. The CDR3 DNA reads as TGTGCCAGCAGCTTAGCGCGAGGAGAGACCCAGTACTTC. As protein: CASSLARGETQYF.

The chain links TRBV11-2 to TRBJ2-7, with 7 bases lining up with TRBD2. Germline V gene sequence: CDR1 SGHAT, CDR2 FQNNGV. V lost 5 bases and J lost 9; bases outside the gene matches: 4. CDR3 length equals 11 residues. The CDR3 coding sequence is TGTGCCAGCAGCCTAGCGGTTCGGCAGTACTTC. Translated: CASSLAVRQYF.

This chain links TRBV5-4 with TRBJ2-3; D is unresolved. Trimming took off 0 bases at V and 2 bases at J, with 4 bases between the two ends. Germline V lookup: CDR1 SGHNT, CDR2 YYREEE (reference sequence). This CDR3 has 13 residues. The CDR3 DNA follows: TGTGCCAGCAGCTTGGAGGACACAGATACGCAGTATTTT. Translated, it gives CASSLEDTDTQYF.

By its share, this clone is medium-sized. V and J are TRBV7-9 and TRBJ2-2; the match to TRBD2 covers 8 bases. Germline CDR1 is SEHNR and CDR2 is FQNEAQ (reference sequence). With 5 bases clipped from V and 1 base from J, the junction kept 6 bases outside the gene matches. The CDR3 contains 16 residues. In nucleotides, the CDR3 is TGTGCCAGCAGCCCCCCTAGCGGGCTGAACACCGGGGAGCTGTTTTTT. Amino acid sequence: CASSPPSGLNTGELFF.

In this sample, this clone turned up a few times. The CDR3 loop is CASSLGIGTGGYSEQYF. DNA of the CDR3: TGTGCCAGCAGCTTAGGGATCGGGACAGGGGGTTACAGCGAGCAGTACTTC. This chain uses TRBV11-3 with TRBJ2-7; TRBD1 agrees at 11 bases. Per germline, CDR1 SGHNT and CDR2 YENEEA. There are 17 residues in the CDR3. The trim removed 1 base at V and 6 bases at J, leaving 11 bases unmatched.

The chain employs TRBV29-1 and TRBJ2-3, with TRBD1 identical over 8 bases. Trimming removed 3 bases from V and 1 base from J; junction bases left unmatched: 3. Germline V gene data show CDR1 as SQVTM and CDR2 as ANQGSEA. CDR3 length: 14 amino acids. CDR3 DNA sequence: TGCAGCGTTGACGGACAGGGAGGCACAGATACGCAGTATTTT. The encoded protein is CSVDGQGGTDTQYF.

In this sample, this clone turned up a few times. V usage is TRBV30 and J usage is TRBJ2-3, with 7 positions matching TRBD1. With V trimmed by 5 bases and J by 2 bases, 22 bases remained unmatched. The germline CDR1 and CDR2 sequences are GTSNPN and SVGIG (reference sequence). The CDR3 is made up of 19 amino acids. CDR3 DNA: TGTGCCTGGGACAGAAGCTTTCTCGGGGACAGTCGTTTCACAGATACGCAGTATTTT. Translating it yields CAWDRSFLGDSRFTDTQYF.

The chain couples TRBV12-5 to TRBJ2-6; possible D gene TRBD2, 6 bases. This CDR3 spans 14 amino acids. Trimming left V 8 bases short and J 2 bases short, with 10 bases between. Germline loops: CDR1 LGHNT, CDR2 FRNRAP. CDR3 sequence (DNA): TGTGCTAGTCGGGAGAGGACTGGGGCCAACGTCCTGACTTTC. Its protein product is CASRERTGANVLTF.

Only a few counts were recorded for this clone. This chain uses TRBV7-9 with TRBJ1-3, with D unclear. CDR1 is SEHNR and CDR2 is FQNEAQ in the germline V gene (reference sequence). V was pared by 4 bases and J by 0 bases, with 13 bases between. The CDR3 has 16 amino acids. CDR3 bases: TGTGCCAGCAGCTCAGGTCCCAAATCCTCTGGAAACACCATATATTTT. Translation gives CASSSGPKSSGNTIYF.

This clone turned up a few times. V gene TRBV5-1 combines with J gene TRBJ2-3, with D uncertain. This CDR3 spans 12 amino acids. CDR1 and CDR2 (germline): SGHRS, YFSETQ. The V end lost 4 bases, the J end lost 1 base, and 4 bases lay between the germline ends. CDR3 in DNA: TGCGCCAGCAGCCCCGGCACAGATACGCAGTATTTT. It yields the protein CASSPGTDTQYF.

This clone has a handful of counts. V usage is TRBV10-3 and J usage is TRBJ1-2; TRBD1 aligns across 7 bases. Germline V lookup: CDR1 ENHRY, CDR2 SYGVKD. The CDR3 contains 14 residues. V dropped 6 bases and J dropped 6; count of bases not matched to a gene: 10. CDR3 DNA sequence: TGTGCCATCAGCGACGGGACAGAAATCCATGGCTACACCTTC. This encodes CAISDGTEIHGYTF.

The chain couples TRBV18 to TRBJ2-7; 7 bases agree with TRBD1. The germline CDR1 and CDR2 sequences are KGHSH and LQKENI. This CDR3 has 14 residues. V lost 4 bases and J lost 4; bases outside the gene matches: 7. The chain's CDR3 is CASSQSRDRYEQYF. DNA of the CDR3: TGTGCCAGCTCACAATCCCGGGACAGATACGAGCAGTACTTC.

In its sample, this clone was seen once. The chain combines TRBV7-2 with TRBJ2-2; the D is unclear. Trimming stripped 2 bases from V and 0 bases from J, with 7 bases between. Germline V CDR1 and CDR2: SGHTA, FQGNSA. There are 15 residues in the CDR3. The CDR3 DNA is TGTGCCAGCAGCTTACTAGTTACGAACACCGGGGAGCTGTTTTTT. Translation: CASSLLVTNTGELFF.

The V and J genes are TRBV27 and TRBJ1-5, with 10 bases fitting TRBD1. Losses at the gene ends were 6 bases for V and 6 bases for J; bases not matched to a gene: 8. From germline, CDR1 is MNHEY and CDR2 SMNVEV (reference sequence). This CDR3 region has 15 residues. The CDR3 DNA follows: TGTGCCAGCAGCCCCGGGACAGGGGAAACTCAGCCCCAGCATTTT. Residues: CASSPGTGETQPQHF.

This chain links TRBV19 with TRBJ2-7; 8 bases map to TRBD2. J was trimmed by 5 bases and V by 5 bases; bases with no gene match: 5. Per germline, CDR1 LNHDA and CDR2 SQIVND (reference sequence). This CDR3 comprises 13 residues. CDR3 DNA: TGTGCCAGTAGTGTTAGCGGGGACGACGAGCAGTACTTC. This gives the protein CASSVSGDDEQYF.

CDR3 amino acids: CATLPTGLNYGYTF. Written as DNA, the CDR3 is TGTGCCACCCTACCGACAGGGCTTAACTATGGCTACACCTTC. This chain connects TRBV10-3 to TRBJ1-2, with 7 bases that match TRBD1. The V segment lost 10 bases and the J segment 1 base; nucleotides outside the gene matches: 9. This CDR3 is 14 amino acids long. Germline V gene sequence: CDR1 ENHRY, CDR2 SYGVKD.

The sample holds a few counts of this clone. The genes are TRBV6-1 and TRBJ2-7; 9 nucleotides match TRBD2. The CDR3 runs to 15 residues. V was pared by 9 bases and J by 5 bases, with 14 bases of the junction left unmatched. Germline-derived CDR1 and CDR2 are MNHNS and SASEGT. CDR3 nucleotides: TGTGCCAGTACTTCCCGGGCTAGCGGGACCCACGAGCAGTACTTC. This codes for CASTSRASGTHEQYF.

This clone is medium-sized (0.01 to 0.1%) by share. CDR3 in DNA: TGTGCCAGCAGTCAGGGCGTCAGTCAGCCCCAGCATTTT. It encodes CASSQGVSQPQHF. The chain combines TRBV2 with TRBJ1-5, with D perhaps matching TRBD1 (5 bases). Trimming shortened V by 5 bases and J by 6 bases, and 11 bases separated the two germline ends. CDR1 and CDR2 (germline): SNHLY, FYNNEI. The CDR3 totals 13 residues. Full variable domain (missing parts from reference TRBV2 and TRBJ1-5): EPEVTQTPSHQVTQMGQEVILRCVPISNHLYFYWYRQILGQKVEFLVSFYNNEISEKSEIFDDQFSVERPDGSNFTLKIRSTKLEDSAMYFCASSQGVSQPQHFGDGTRLSIL.

This clone came up a few times. V gene TRBV2 combines with J gene TRBJ2-2; TRBD2 matches 10 bases. V gave up 7 bases and J gave up 6 bases; unmatched junction bases: 8. The CDR3 loop spans 15 amino acids. Germline lookup yields CDR1 SNHLY and CDR2 FYNNEI. The CDR3 bases are TGTGCCAGCAACCTAGCGGGAGATTGGGCCGGGGAGCTGTTTTTT. It is translated as CASNLAGDWAGELFF.